This TCR beta chain was documented in a study of T cell responses to AZD1222 COVID-19 vaccine. Study findings and constraints: The span of vaccine-associated CD4 TCRs extended across spike, with dominance at 160-218 and 743-854. Among the donors, most were white British and more were female, and clonal diversity was possibly underestimated. Only a handful of AZD1222 recipients tested seropositive at baseline. Repertoire sampling occurred only after the peak T cell response.

In the case of this clone: What it recognizes is unknown.

Repertoires were generated with immunoSEQ multiplex PCR, while TCRdb's copy carries only in-frame clones and drops some. The table has 77,000 or so clones, around 87% seen once. Germline V lookup: CDR1 SEHNR, CDR2 FQNEAQ (reference sequence). The CDR3 runs 15 residues. The ends were cut back, 2 bases at V and 4 bases at J, with 9 bases in the middle. Specimen: peripheral blood, collected 28 days after the second AZD1222 dose. The clonotype originates from an adult who received the AZD1222 COVID-19 vaccine. This sequence joins TRBV7-9 and TRBJ2-6, with no clear D. DNA of the CDR3: TGTGCCAGCAGCTTAACAATTGGGGGGGCCAACGTCCTGACTTTC. Amino acid sequence: CASSLTIGGANVLTF. The entire variable domain, with the rest obtained from reference TRBV7-9 and TRBJ2-6, is as follows: DTGVSQNPRHKITKRGQNVTFRCDPISEHNRLYWYRQTLGQGPEFLTYFQNEAQLEKSRLLSDRFSAERPKGSFSTLEIQRTEQGDSAMYLCASSLTIGGANVLTFGAGSRLTVL.